A selection of T cell receptor beta chains follows, all from one sample in a study of T-cell memory formation after mild COVID-19. In TCRdb, the 5' RACE reads were re-called with MiXCR into one record per CDR3 protein. The table has some 130,000 distinct CDR3 sequences, about a sixth seen once. The sample consisted of PBMCs or a T cell subset sorted from them (not recorded which). The receptor set was obtained from a man younger than 35 who had mild COVID-19 (a few samples of this study predate the infection). Cell type and time point are not known. Each CDR3 is given with its conserved first and last residue. A D gene is named only where the DNA matches it firmly. Clone size appears in some rows only: once, few, many, or a class for an expanded clone.

J gene: TRBJ1-2; D gene: TRBD1; clone size: -; V gene: TRBV7-8; CDR3 DNA: TGTGCCAGCAGCCCGGCCTCCGGGACAGCCTTCCGCTACACCTTC; CDR3 protein: CASSPASGTAFRYTF
J gene: TRBJ2-5; D gene: -; clone size: -; V gene: TRBV29-1; CDR3 DNA: TGCAGCGTTGGGGTAGGGGGGCCGTACCAAGAGACCCAGTACTTC; CDR3 protein: CSVGVGGPYQETQYF
J gene: TRBJ2-5; D gene: TRBD2; clone size: few; V gene: TRBV4-1; CDR3 DNA: TGCGCCAGCAGCCACGGACTAGCGGGGGCCGGGACCCAGTACTTC; CDR3 protein: CASSHGLAGAGTQYF
J gene: TRBJ1-1; D gene: -; clone size: -; V gene: TRBV7-3; CDR3 DNA: TGTGCCAGCAGCTTAACCCACGGGAGCACTGAAGCTTTCTTT; CDR3 protein: CASSLTHGSTEAFF
J gene: TRBJ2-6; D gene: -; clone size: -; V gene: TRBV20-1; CDR3 DNA: TGCAGTGCTAGAGATGGGGGTTCTGGGGCCAACGTCCTGACTTTC; CDR3 protein: CSARDGGSGANVLTF
J gene: TRBJ2-1; D gene: -; clone size: -; V gene: TRBV5-5; CDR3 DNA: TGTGCCAGCAGGCTAATAGAGTACGGTGAGCAGTTCTTC; CDR3 protein: CASRLIEYGEQFF
J gene: TRBJ1-6; D gene: TRBD1; clone size: few; V gene: TRBV19; CDR3 DNA: TGTGCCAGTAACGCATTCAACAGGGGGCTAAATTCACCCCTCCACTTT; CDR3 protein: CASNAFNRGLNSPLHF
J gene: TRBJ2-2; D gene: -; clone size: -; V gene: TRBV24-1; CDR3 DNA: TGTGCCACCAGTGATGAACAGGGCGCCGGGGAGCTGTTTTTT; CDR3 protein: CATSDEQGAGELFF
J gene: TRBJ2-5; D gene: TRBD2; clone size: many; V gene: TRBV20-1; CDR3 DNA: TGCAGTGCTGGACGGGGGGGCCGGATGGAGACCCAGTACTTC; CDR3 protein: CSAGRGGRMETQYF
J gene: TRBJ2-3; D gene: TRBD2; clone size: many; V gene: TRBV5-1; CDR3 DNA: TGCGCCAGCAGCTCGGGGGGGTACACAGATACGCAGTATTTT; CDR3 protein: CASSSGGYTDTQYF
J gene: TRBJ1-5; D gene: -; clone size: few; V gene: TRBV10-2; CDR3 DNA: TGCGCCACAGGGTATTCGGTCTTGAACAATCAGCCCCAGCATTTT; CDR3 protein: CATGYSVLNNQPQHF
J gene: TRBJ2-5; D gene: TRBD2; clone size: few; V gene: TRBV20-1; CDR3 DNA: TGCAGTGCTAGAGCAGCGGGGGCCAAGACCCAGTACTTC; CDR3 protein: CSARAAGAKTQYF
J gene: TRBJ1-5; D gene: -; clone size: -; V gene: TRBV18; CDR3 DNA: TGTGCCAGCTCACCCGGGACGGTTAGCAATCAGCCCCAGCATTTT; CDR3 protein: CASSPGTVSNQPQHF
J gene: TRBJ1-5; D gene: TRBD1; clone size: -; V gene: TRBV3-1; CDR3 DNA: TGTGCCAGCAGCCAAGATCTACAGGGGAATCAGCCCCAGCATTTT; CDR3 protein: CASSQDLQGNQPQHF
J gene: TRBJ1-5; D gene: -; clone size: few; V gene: TRBV7-2; CDR3 DNA: TGTGCCAGCAGCTTAGGATGGACAGTTCTCAATCAGCCCCAGCATTTT; CDR3 protein: CASSLGWTVLNQPQHF
J gene: TRBJ1-4; D gene: -; clone size: -; V gene: TRBV12-3/TRBV12-4; CDR3 DNA: TGTGCCAGCAGCGGAGACCCAGGGAGGAAACTGTTTTTT; CDR3 protein: CASSGDPGRKLFF